These 2 T cell receptor beta chains originate from one sample sequenced in a study of response to subunit inactivated influenza vaccine. TCRdb re-called the RT-PCR reads through MiXCR, storing one row per CDR3 protein. The sample lists about 480,000 distinct CDR3 sequences; 25% were seen once. The source was CD4+ T cells sorted from PBMCs, collected 5 to 6 days after vaccination. These receptors originate from a man aged 45-65 years who received an inactivated influenza vaccine.

The rearrangement joins TRBV20-1 to TRBJ2-4; no firm D call. With 3 bases removed from V and 11 bases from J, the gap between germline ends came to 17 bases. Looked up from germline, CDR1 is DFQATT and CDR2 is SNEGSKA (reference sequence). The CDR3 is 13 residues long. CDR3 DNA sequence: TGCAGTGCTAGTGTTTTGGCAGGTGCTCTTCAGTACTTC. Amino acid sequence: CSASVLAGALQYF.

The chain employs TRBV5-1 and TRBJ2-5; a possible D gene is TRBD2 (5 bases). V lost 4 bases and J lost 4, with 14 bases in between. This CDR3 is built from 14 residues. Germline V gene lookup returns CDR1 SGHRS and CDR2 YFSETQ. The CDR3 loop is CASSLGVTTETQYF. The CDR3 region has the DNA TGCGCCAGCAGCCTCGGGGTCACTACAGAGACCCAGTACTTC.